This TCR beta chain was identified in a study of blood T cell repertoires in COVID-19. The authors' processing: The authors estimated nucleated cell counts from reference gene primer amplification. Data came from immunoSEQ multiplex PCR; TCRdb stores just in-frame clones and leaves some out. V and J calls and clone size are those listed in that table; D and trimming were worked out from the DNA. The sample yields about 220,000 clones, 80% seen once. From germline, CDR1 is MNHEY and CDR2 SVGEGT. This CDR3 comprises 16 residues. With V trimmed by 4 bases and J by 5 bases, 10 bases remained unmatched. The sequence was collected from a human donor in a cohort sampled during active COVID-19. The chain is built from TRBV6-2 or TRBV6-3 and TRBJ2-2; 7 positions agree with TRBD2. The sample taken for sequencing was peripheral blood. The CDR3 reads CASSSGGGADTGELFF. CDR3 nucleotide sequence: TGTGCCAGCAGTTCCGGGGGAGGGGCGGATACCGGGGAGCTGTTTTTT.